This T cell receptor (beta chain) appears in the sequencing data of a study of siplizumab effects on memory and regulatory T cells. A remark on this clone: The antigen is unknown.

The study, taken as a whole, reports: Of the proliferating CD4+ or CD8+ clones, roughly 75-96% lacked a naive or memory phenotype that could be assigned.

The length of the CDR3 is 13 residues. V lost 8 bases to trimming and J lost 3 bases; unmatched junction nucleotides: 0. The V gene's germline CDR1 is SNHLY and CDR2 FYNNEI. Using immunoSEQ multiplex PCR, the repertoire was profiled, and TCRdb retains in-frame clones only, with some absent. The sample holds more than 95,000 clones, 85% to 95% seen once. The sample comprised Tregs sorted from blood. This clonotype originated in a human donor in good health. This rearrangement joins TRBV2 to TRBJ1-5; TRBD1 matches 11 bases. The CDR3 nucleotides read TGTGCCAGCGGACAGGGGGCCAATCAGCCCCAGCATTTT. Translation gives CASGQGANQPQHF.